These T cell receptor beta chains were read from a single sample in a study of cytomegalovirus exposure and HLA in healthy donors. TCRdb's copy holds only in-frame clones and misses some; the assay was immunoSEQ multiplex PCR. The sample gives some 140,000 clones, around 75% of which show up once; about 3.1% is in the top ten. Specimen: PBMCs. These receptors originate from a female donor in good health and CMV-seronegative. Both conserved end residues are part of each CDR3. D genes are given only for firm matches. Expanded clones are given a class, and other clones once, few, many or no size at all.

>TRBV6-6|many|NA|TRBJ1-3
CASSYSTGSGNTIYF
TGTGCCAGCAGTTACTCGACAGGCTCTGGAAACACCATATATTTT
>TRBV2|NA|TRBD2|TRBJ2-7
CASSERLAGAYEQYF
TGTGCCAGCAGTGAACGACTAGCGGGGGCCTACGAGCAGTACTTC
>TRBV28|NA|NA|TRBJ1-5
CASTWGGRVNQPQHF
TGTGCCAGCACTTGGGGGGGCAGGGTCAATCAGCCCCAGCATTTT
>TRBV6-1|few|NA|TRBJ2-7
CASSEFGGYEQYF
TGTGCCAGCAGTGAATTCGGCGGGTACGAGCAGTACTTC
>TRBV30|NA|TRBD1|TRBJ1-1
CASLPSTGNRNTEAFF
TGTGCCTCCCTCCCCTCGACAGGGAATAGGAACACTGAAGCTTTCTTT
>TRBV25-1|NA|NA|TRBJ1-5
CASSDVGQHNQPQHF
TGTGCCAGCAGTGATGTAGGACAGCACAATCAGCCCCAGCATTTT
>TRBV30|NA|NA|TRBJ2-7
CAFNRAGPAYEQYF
TGTGCCTTTAATAGGGCAGGGCCGGCCTACGAGCAGTACTTC
>TRBV19|NA|TRBD2|TRBJ2-7
CASSISSGRAYEQYF
TGTGCCAGTAGTATCAGTAGCGGGAGGGCCTACGAGCAGTACTTC
>TRBV9|NA|NA|TRBJ1-1
CASSGRGTEAFF
TGTGCCAGCAGCGGAAGGGGAACTGAAGCTTTCTTT
>TRBV12-5|once|TRBD1|TRBJ2-2
CASGSDTGTGKIGELFF
TGTGCTAGTGGTTCCGATACCGGGACAGGGAAAATCGGGGAGCTGTTTTTT
>TRBV29-1|NA|TRBD2|TRBJ2-3
CSIGTSGATDTQYF
TGCAGCATCGGGACTAGCGGGGCCACAGATACGCAGTATTTT
>TRBV27|many|NA|TRBJ1-5
CASSSGDQPQHF
TGTGCCAGCTCCTCGGGGGATCAGCCCCAGCATTTT
>TRBV5-1|NA|TRBD2|TRBJ2-3
CASTSSGIRTDTQYF
TGCGCCAGCACCAGTAGCGGGATTCGCACAGATACGCAGTATTTT
>TRBV19|NA|TRBD1|TRBJ2-1
CASITGTAINEQFF
TGTGCCAGTATTACCGGGACAGCGATCAATGAGCAGTTCTTC
>TRBV11-3|NA|NA|TRBJ1-4
CASSRRSLAGGKLFF
TGTGCCAGCAGCCGCCGGAGTTTGGCGGGGGGAAAACTGTTTTTT
>TRBV5-6|few|TRBD1|TRBJ1-4
CASSTLTGGGEKLFF
TGTGCCAGCAGCACCCTGACAGGGGGCGGTGAAAAACTGTTTTTT
>TRBV5-5|NA|TRBD1|TRBJ2-1
CASSLRGTVRSDTEQFF
TGTGCCAGCAGCTTGAGAGGGACAGTTAGGTCCGACACCGAGCAGTTCTTC
>TRBV7-6|NA|TRBD2|TRBJ2-3
CASSLKGGSTDTQYF
TGTGCCAGCAGCTTAAAAGGCGGGAGTACAGATACGCAGTATTTT
>TRBV7-2|once|NA|TRBJ1-2
CASSLAPGLNYGYTF
TGTGCCAGCAGCTTAGCACCAGGACTTAACTATGGCTACACCTTC
>TRBV6-5|NA|NA|TRBJ1-1
CASSYSRVSEAFF
TGTGCCAGCAGTTACTCCAGGGTCTCTGAAGCTTTCTTT
>TRBV5-1|NA|NA|TRBJ2-1
CASRETSINEQFF
TGCGCCAGCAGAGAGACTAGTATCAACGAGCAGTTCTTC
>TRBV5-1|NA|TRBD2|TRBJ2-3
CASSFVLAVTDTQYF
TGCGCCAGCAGCTTTGTCCTAGCGGTCACAGATACGCAGTATTTT
>TRBV6-5|once|NA|TRBJ1-1
CASSYSRAENTEAFF
TGTGCCAGCAGTTACTCCAGGGCGGAGAACACTGAAGCTTTCTTT
>TRBV18|NA|NA|TRBJ2-5
CASSETSTGQETQYF
TGTGCCAGCTCTGAAACCTCGACAGGCCAAGAGACCCAGTACTTC
>TRBV6-5|few|TRBD2|TRBJ2-7
CASSYPTSGSSYEQYF
TGTGCCAGCAGTTACCCGACTAGCGGGAGCTCCTACGAGCAGTACTTC
>TRBV2|NA|NA|TRBJ2-7
CASTITLNEQYF
TGTGCCAGCACGATAACTCTAAACGAGCAGTACTTC
>TRBV5-1|NA|TRBD1|TRBJ1-3
CASSPGTAIGNTIYF
TGCGCCAGCAGCCCTGGGACAGCCATCGGAAACACCATATATTTT
>TRBV4-1|NA|TRBD2|TRBJ2-7
CASSQASGRYEQYF
TGCGCCAGCAGCCAGGCTAGCGGGAGGTACGAGCAGTACTTC
>TRBV7-9|NA|TRBD1|TRBJ1-4
CASSFFGQGTEKLFF
TGTGCCAGCAGCTTTTTTGGACAGGGGACGGAAAAACTGTTTTTT
>TRBV27|NA|NA|TRBJ2-7
CASSSPGLRSSYEQYF
TGTGCCAGCAGTTCTCCCGGACTGAGGAGCTCCTACGAGCAGTACTTC
>TRBV11-2|NA|NA|TRBJ2-3
CASSRIFGDTQYF
TGTGCCAGCAGCCGGATCTTCGGGGATACGCAGTATTTT
>TRBV5-1|NA|TRBD2|TRBJ2-2
CASSTGLAALLAGELFF
TGCGCCAGCAGCACGGGACTAGCGGCCCTTTTAGCCGGGGAGCTGTTTTTT
>TRBV5-1|NA|TRBD1|TRBJ2-7
CASSLGDRGYEQYF
TGCGCCAGCAGCTTGGGTGACAGGGGCTACGAGCAGTACTTC
>TRBV30|NA|TRBD1|TRBJ2-5
CAWSVAGGETQYF
TGTGCCTGGAGTGTAGCAGGGGGAGAGACCCAGTACTTC
>TRBV2|NA|TRBD1|TRBJ2-5
CASTLFRGQGIGTQYF
TGTGCCAGCACCCTATTTAGGGGACAGGGTATCGGGACCCAGTACTTC
>TRBV9|few|NA|TRBJ2-5
CASSVGTGGSETQYF
TGTGCCAGCAGCGTAGGAACAGGTGGGTCGGAGACCCAGTACTTC
>TRBV4-3|few|NA|TRBJ1-4
CASSQVAANEKLFF
TGCGCCAGCAGCCAAGTGGCAGCTAATGAAAAACTGTTTTTT
>TRBV7-2|many|NA|TRBJ1-5
CASSAVSNQPQHF
TGTGCCAGCAGCGCGGTTAGCAATCAGCCCCAGCATTTT
>TRBV19|NA|NA|TRBJ2-7
CASSIGTPYEQYF
TGTGCCAGTAGTATAGGTACTCCCTACGAGCAGTACTTC
>TRBV5-4|NA|NA|TRBJ1-5
CASSSQGGNQPQHF
TGTGCCAGCAGCTCACAGGGCGGCAATCAGCCCCAGCATTTT
>TRBV5-4|NA|TRBD1|TRBJ1-1
CASSLQGTGGEAFF
TGTGCCAGCAGCTTGCAGGGGACAGGAGGTGAAGCTTTCTTT
>TRBV25-1|NA|TRBD2|TRBJ2-7
CASTSSGGTYEQYF
TGTGCCAGCACATCGTCGGGAGGCACCTACGAGCAGTACTTC
>TRBV5-6|NA|NA|TRBJ1-1
CASSLWTDPGNTEAFF
TGTGCCAGCAGCTTGTGGACAGATCCTGGGAACACTGAAGCTTTCTTT
>TRBV4-3|NA|TRBD1|TRBJ1-2
CASSQDRRGLGGYTF
TGCGCCAGCAGCCAAGATAGGAGGGGGCTTGGTGGCTACACCTTC
>TRBV19|few|TRBD1|TRBJ1-1
CASRPDRGRTEAFF
TGTGCCAGTAGGCCTGACAGGGGGCGGACTGAAGCTTTCTTT
>TRBV4-1|NA|NA|TRBJ1-2
CASSQLPVGARGYTF
TGCGCCAGCAGCCAACTCCCAGTGGGAGCGAGAGGCTACACCTTC
>TRBV9|NA|NA|TRBJ2-1
CASSVGTTSYNEQFF
TGTGCCAGCAGCGTAGGGACTACTTCTTACAATGAGCAGTTCTTC
>TRBV4-3|NA|NA|TRBJ1-6
CASSQDLFCPLHF
TGCGCCAGCAGCCAAGACCTCTTTTGTCCCCTCCACTTT
>TRBV27|NA|NA|TRBJ1-2
CASSLGQHGGYTF
TGTGCCAGCAGTCTCGGACAGCACGGGGGCTACACCTTC
>TRBV10-3|NA|TRBD2|TRBJ2-2
CAIRPGLGQAGELFF
TGTGCCATCAGACCGGGACTAGGGCAGGCCGGGGAGCTGTTTTTT